What follows are 26 T cell receptor beta chains derived from one specimen sequenced in a study of response to subunit inactivated influenza vaccine. A single record per CDR3 protein comes from TCRdb applying MiXCR to the RT-PCR reads. The repertoire holds approximately 700,000 distinct CDR3 sequences, with more than 15% as singletons. Sequencing was performed on PBMCs from blood, taken 12 days after vaccination. The source is a man in his forties or fifties who received an inactivated influenza vaccine.

There are a few counts of this clonotype. V usage is TRBV11-2 and J usage is TRBJ2-4, with 15 bases aligning to TRBD2. CDR1 SGHAT and CDR2 FQNNGV come from the germline V gene. Trimming at V came to 5 bases and at J to 0 bases, leaving 8 bases not matched to a gene. The CDR3 has 19 amino acids. The CDR3: CASSPGTSGGTTAKNIQYF. The DNA of the CDR3 is TGTGCCAGCAGCCCCGGGACTAGCGGGGGGACAACAGCCAAAAACATTCAGTACTTC.

This clonotype was seen a handful of times. This chain links TRBV25-1 with TRBJ2-5; perhaps TRBD1 as D (6 bases). Looked up from germline, CDR1 is MGHDK and CDR2 is SYGVNS. The CDR3 runs to 13 residues. The V end was cut by 7 bases, the J end by 2 bases, with 11 bases between. CDR3 loop: CASKRTVQETQYF. The CDR3 DNA follows: TGTGCCAGCAAACGGACAGTACAAGAGACCCAGTACTTC. The full variable domain, with the rest looked up from reference TRBV25-1 and TRBJ2-5, is EADIYQTPRYLVIGTGKKITLECSQTMGHDKMYWYQQDPGMELHLIHYSYGVNSTEKGDLSSESTVSRIRTEHFPLTLESARPSHTSQYLCASKRTVQETQYFGPGTRLLVL.

This rearrangement joins TRBV5-5 to TRBJ2-4, with D maybe TRBD2 (5 bases). CDR3 length: 14 residues. Germline lookup yields CDR1 SGHKS and CDR2 YYEKEE (reference sequence). V was pared by 0 bases and J by 4 bases, with 8 bases between. The CDR3, as DNA: TGTGCCAGCAGCTTGGGTCCGGGAAAAAACATTCAGTACTTC. Its protein is CASSLGPGKNIQYF.

V gene TRBV6-2 or TRBV6-3 combines with J gene TRBJ2-3; 9 bases are shared with TRBD2. The CDR3 consists of 17 residues. V was clipped by 0 bases and J by 1 base; unmatched bases: 5. Germline V gene data show CDR1 as MNHEY and CDR2 as SVGEGT. CDR3 coding DNA: TGTGCCAGCAGTTACTCGTTGGCTAGCGGGGGCACAGATACGCAGTATTTT. Protein product: CASSYSLASGGTDTQYF.

Only a few counts were recorded for this clonotype. V gene TRBV5-5 combines with J gene TRBJ2-7; D may match TRBD1 or TRBD2 (5 bases each). The CDR3 is 15 amino acids. Deletions cut 3 bases from V and 3 bases from J, with 16 bases between. Germline loops: CDR1 SGHKS, CDR2 YYEKEE (reference sequence). This chain's CDR3 is CASSWDPGRSYEQYF. CDR3 sequence (DNA): TGTGCCAGCAGCTGGGACCCGGGACGTAGCTACGAGCAGTACTTC. The complete variable domain, with remaining parts taken from reference TRBV5-5 and TRBJ2-7, reads DAGVTQSPTHLIKTRGQQVTLRCSPISGHKSVSWYQQVLGQGPQFIFQYYEKEERGRGNFPDRFSARQFPNYSSELNVNALLLGDSALYLCASSWDPGRSYEQYFGPGTRLTVT.

This clonotype was detected only a few times. This rearrangement joins TRBV6-2 or TRBV6-3 to TRBJ1-1; D perhaps matches TRBD1 (6 bases). Trimming took off 0 bases at V and 4 bases at J, with 27 bases between the two ends. This CDR3 comprises 20 residues. In germline, CDR1 is MNHEY, CDR2 SVGEGT. The CDR3: CASSYSFNRRTAAAITEAFF. Here the CDR3 DNA reads TGTGCCAGCAGTTACTCGTTCAACCGTAGGACAGCGGCGGCAATCACTGAAGCTTTCTTT.

The genes are TRBV20-1 and TRBJ2-7; possibly TRBD1 for D (5 bases). V lost 1 base and J 4 bases, leaving 14 bases between the germline ends. Germline V gene lookup returns CDR1 DFQATT and CDR2 SNEGSKA (reference sequence). The CDR3 is 14 residues long. Written as DNA, the CDR3 is TGCAGTGCTAGAGTTGACTCCAAGGGGTACGAGCAGTACTTC. This encodes CSARVDSKGYEQYF.

The rearrangement uses TRBV12-3 or TRBV12-4 and TRBJ2-7, with a possible D match to TRBD1 (6 bases). V was trimmed by 7 bases and J by 6 bases, leaving 13 bases between them. CDR3 length: 12 residues. The CDR3 protein is CASNEGVGEQYF. The CDR3 region has the DNA TGTGCCAGCAACGAGGGGGTGGGCGAGCAGTACTTC.

Comments on this clonotype: Germline is not matched at one junction end, which may reflect a read error. V and J are TRBV20-1 and TRBJ2-6; maybe TRBD2 (5 bases). The CDR3 spans 15 residues. The germline gives CDR1 DFQATT, CDR2 SNEGSKA (reference sequence). The DNA of the CDR3 is TGCAGTGCTGTCGGACCGGGGTCTGGTGCCAACGTCCTGACTTTC. Its protein product is CSAVGPGSGANVLTF.

A few counts support this clonotype. The chain employs TRBV3-1 and TRBJ2-3; 11 bases match TRBD2. CDR1 and CDR2 from the germline V gene are LGHDT and YNNKEL (reference sequence). Losses at the gene ends were 1 base for V and 3 bases for J; bases not matched to a gene: 3. The CDR3 covers 16 residues. CDR3 amino acids: CASSQALAGGTDTQYF. As DNA, the CDR3 is TGTGCCAGCAGCCAAGCGCTAGCGGGGGGAACAGATACGCAGTATTTT.

The chain links TRBV6-5 to TRBJ2-7; 7 bases are a match to TRBD1. The CDR3 loop spans 18 amino acids. Germline CDR1 MNHEY, CDR2 SVGAGI. V gave up 2 bases and J gave up 8 bases; unmatched junction bases: 21. This CDR3 reads CASSYPKSSGTEPFKQYF. Written as DNA, the CDR3 is TGTGCCAGCAGTTACCCGAAAAGTTCCGGGACAGAGCCTTTCAAGCAGTACTTC.

In its sample, this clonotype was seen many times. The rearrangement links TRBV10-3 to TRBJ2-4, with D possibly matching TRBD2 (6 bases). Trimming stripped 4 bases from V and 2 bases from J, with 12 bases between. From germline, CDR1 is ENHRY and CDR2 SYGVKD. The CDR3 covers 15 residues. CDR3 nucleotides: TGTGCCATCAGTGGGGGGGAATGGACCAAAAACATTCAGTACTTC. Translation gives CAISGGEWTKNIQYF.

This clonotype was found a few times. One end of the junction is discordant with germline, which a read error may explain. The rearrangement uses TRBV20-1 and TRBJ2-7; 10 bases map to TRBD2. Germline CDR1 reads DFQATT; CDR2 reads SNEGSKA (reference sequence). The length of the CDR3 is 13 residues. The CDR3 reads CSSSGRLDYEQYF. Here the CDR3 DNA reads TGCAGTTCTAGCGGGAGACTAGACTACGAGCAGTACTTC.

The chain has TRBV14 and TRBJ1-2; D perhaps matches TRBD1 (6 bases). Trimming shortened V by 4 bases and J by 4 bases, and 16 bases separated the two germline ends. The V gene's germline CDR1 is SGHDN and CDR2 FVKESK. The CDR3 extends over 15 amino acids. CDR3 protein: CASSRGGGVSYGYTF. The CDR3 DNA reads TGTGCCAGCAGCCGAGGGGGGGGAGTTTCCTATGGCTACACCTTC.

The table lists this clonotype with many counts. The rearrangement links TRBV7-8 to TRBJ2-2; a possible D gene is TRBD2 (6 bases). The CDR3 is 15 residues long. Germline values: CDR1 SGHVS, CDR2 FQNEAQ. V lost 5 bases and J 4 bases, leaving 14 bases between the germline ends. Here the CDR3 reads CASSLGGAVTGELFF. CDR3 DNA sequence: TGTGCCAGCAGCCTGGGCGGGGCCGTCACCGGGGAGCTGTTTTTT.

This clonotype was counted between two and nine times. V gene TRBV29-1 combines with J gene TRBJ1-1, with no clear D. Germline lookup yields CDR1 SQVTM and CDR2 ANQGSEA. Trimming pared 1 base from V and 4 bases from J, leaving 13 bases between. This CDR3 region has 14 residues. The CDR3 bases are TGCAGCGTTGAAGGCGGCAGATTGGGCACTGAAGCTTTCTTT. This translates into CSVEGGRLGTEAFF.

This clonotype was observed a few times. The chain employs TRBV10-3 and TRBJ1-5; the D gene is possibly TRBD1 (5 bases). Trimming stripped 3 bases from V and 4 bases from J, with 13 bases between. Germline assignment: CDR1 ENHRY and CDR2 SYGVKD. The CDR3 has 15 residues. The CDR3 region has the DNA TGTGCCATCAGTGATCGTACAGGCCTAAATCAGCCCCAGCATTTT. Protein product: CAISDRTGLNQPQHF.

The chain recombines TRBV20-1 with TRBJ2-1; TRBD2 matches 9 bases. Trimming cost V 1 base and J 0 bases; bases outside gene matches: 4. Germline CDR1 reads DFQATT; CDR2 reads SNEGSKA (reference sequence). The CDR3 has 16 residues. The CDR3 here is CSARASTSGSYNEQFF. CDR3 DNA: TGCAGTGCTAGAGCCTCGACTAGCGGCTCCTACAATGAGCAGTTCTTC.

The chain is built from TRBV5-1 and TRBJ2-1; D unresolved. Germline lookup yields CDR1 SGHRS and CDR2 YFSETQ. Trimming pared 2 bases from V and 10 bases from J, leaving 7 bases between. The CDR3 sequence is 11 residues long. The CDR3 sequence: CASSFHEEQFF. The DNA of the CDR3 is TGCGCCAGCAGCTTCCATGAAGAGCAGTTCTTC. The complete variable domain, with remaining parts taken from reference TRBV5-1 and TRBJ2-1, reads KAGVTQTPRYLIKTRGQQVTLSCSPISGHRSVSWYQQTPGQGLQFLFEYFSETQRNKGNFPGRFSGRQFSNSRSEMNVSTLELGDSALYLCASSFHEEQFFGPGTRLTVL.

Only a few counts were recorded for this clonotype. V gene TRBV20-1 combines with J gene TRBJ1-1; 8 bases map to TRBD1. CDR3 size: 14 residues. Germline V CDR1 and CDR2: DFQATT, SNEGSKA (reference sequence). V gave up 6 bases and J gave up 1 base; unmatched junction bases: 7. CDR3 sequence (DNA): TGCAGTGCGATCCGGGGGACAGGGAACACTGAAGCTTTCTTT. As protein: CSAIRGTGNTEAFF.

This clonotype showed up just a few times. The rearrangement uses TRBV20-1 and TRBJ2-3; 9 nucleotides line up with TRBD2. The CDR3 totals 17 residues. Germline CDR1 and CDR2: DFQATT and SNEGSKA (reference sequence). V shed 6 bases, J shed 0 bases, and the junction held 13 bases outside the gene matches. The CDR3 loop is CSATSRLAGRSTDTQYF. CDR3 nucleotide sequence: TGCAGTGCCACCTCCAGGCTAGCGGGGAGGAGCACAGATACGCAGTATTTT.

The chain combines TRBV25-1 with TRBJ2-1; D perhaps matches TRBD2 (7 bases). Trimming left V 1 base short and J 5 bases short, with 12 bases between. Germline CDR1 is MGHDK and CDR2 is SYGVNS. This CDR3 has 15 amino acids. In DNA form, the CDR3 reads TGTGCCAGCAGTGAATGGGCGGGGGCCCACAATGAGCAGTTCTTC. The encoded protein is CASSEWAGAHNEQFF.

This chain links TRBV20-1 with TRBJ2-7; 9 positions match TRBD1. The V and J ends lost 3 bases and 2 bases, in that order; junction bases with no gene match: 8. Germline assignment: CDR1 DFQATT and CDR2 SNEGSKA (reference sequence). This CDR3 contains 15 residues. CDR3 sequence reads: CSASFSTGGTYEQYF. DNA for the CDR3: TGCAGTGCTAGCTTTTCGACAGGGGGAACCTACGAGCAGTACTTC.

This rearrangement joins TRBV7-2 to TRBJ2-3; TRBD2 might be the D (5 bases). Germline V gives CDR1 SGHTA, CDR2 FQGNSA. The CDR3 runs to 13 residues. The V end was cut by 5 bases, the J end by 3 bases, with 9 bases between. CDR3 amino acids: CASSRERTDTQYF. Here the CDR3 DNA reads TGTGCCAGCAGCAGGGAGAGGACAGATACGCAGTATTTT.

This clonotype was seen a handful of times. The CDR3 DNA sequence: TGTGCCAGCAGCAAAGCTGGCGCTTACAATGAGCAGTTCTTC. This encodes CASSKAGAYNEQFF. J is TRBJ2-1 and V is TRBV21-1; the table's TRBD1 call for D was not verified on the DNA. TRBV21-1 is a pseudogene. The CDR3 is made up of 14 amino acids.

This rearrangement joins TRBV7-2 to TRBJ1-2, with D hard to call. This CDR3 spans 13 amino acids. Deletions cut 2 bases from V and 7 bases from J, with 11 bases between. Germline CDR1 is SGHTA and CDR2 is FQGNSA. CDR3 residues: CASSLTGSGGYTF. The DNA of the CDR3 is TGTGCCAGCAGCTTAACGGGCTCTGGTGGCTACACCTTC.